Listed below are T cell receptor beta chains from one sample, sequenced in a study of cytomegalovirus exposure and HLA in healthy donors. The protocol was immunoSEQ multiplex PCR, while the TCRdb copy is restricted to in-frame clones and leaves out a portion. The table has hundreds of thousands of clones, over 80% seen once. Material for sequencing was PBMCs. Source of these receptors: a boy younger than 10 in good health and CMV-seronegative. Both conserved end residues are part of each CDR3. The order of the fields is CDR3 protein, CDR3 DNA, J gene, D gene, clone size, V gene. The D gene is left open where the match is weak. Only part of the rows carry a size: once, few, many, or a class if the clone is expanded.

CASSSPSGTYEQYF | TGTGCCAGTAGTTCCCCCTCCGGGACCTACGAGCAGTACTTC | TRBJ2-7 | - | - | TRBV19
CASSLSSGGASGELFF | TGTGCCAGCAGCTTATCTAGCGGGGGGGCGTCCGGGGAGCTGTTTTTT | TRBJ2-2 | TRBD2 | - | TRBV9
CASSWDISSYTGYTF | TGCGCCAGCAGCTGGGACATCTCCTCCTATACAGGCTACACCTTC | TRBJ1-2 | - | - | TRBV5-1
CASSPGLADYEQYF | TGTGCCAGTAGTCCGGGACTAGCGGACTACGAGCAGTACTTC | TRBJ2-7 | TRBD2 | - | TRBV19
CASREGTSGRTNEQFF | TGTGCCAGCAGAGAGGGGACTAGCGGGAGAACTAATGAGCAGTTCTTC | TRBJ2-1 | TRBD2 | - | TRBV9
CASSIVAGPDTQYF | TGTGCCAGTAGTATTGTAGCGGGGCCAGATACGCAGTATTTT | TRBJ2-3 | TRBD2 | few | TRBV19
CASSLSGTSGRGYEQYF | TGTGCCAGCAGCTTATCCGGGACTAGCGGGAGGGGCTACGAGCAGTACTTC | TRBJ2-7 | TRBD2 | - | TRBV7-9
CAISMGEGAYEQYF | TGTGCCATCAGTATGGGGGAGGGCGCCTACGAGCAGTACTTC | TRBJ2-7 | TRBD2 | - | TRBV10-3
CASGRLGNTEAFF | TGCGCCAGCGGTAGATTGGGCAACACTGAAGCTTTCTTT | TRBJ1-1 | - | - | TRBV4-1
CASRSRPGGFANTGELFF | TGTGCCAGTCGCTCCCGGCCAGGGGGCTTCGCGAACACCGGGGAGCTGTTTTTT | TRBJ2-2 | TRBD1 | - | TRBV19
CASSLEAGGGGQFF | TGTGCCAGCAGCTTGGAAGCGGGAGGGGGGGGGCAGTTCTTC | TRBJ2-1 | TRBD2 | - | TRBV5-6
CASSLDLYEQYF | TGTGCCAGCAGCTTAGACCTTTACGAGCAGTACTTC | TRBJ2-7 | - | - | TRBV11-2